This T cell receptor beta chain was identified during a study of blood T cell repertoires in COVID-19. The CDR3 extends over 13 amino acids. Trimming shortened V by 1 base and J by 3 bases, and 7 bases separated the two germline ends. The germline CDR1 and CDR2 sequences are SGHVS and FNYEAQ. The repertoire was sequenced with immunoSEQ multiplex PCR; TCRdb's copy has only in-frame clones and lacks some. The top ten hold 1% to 1.5% of the sample, which has roughly 380,000 clones, about 87% seen once. The sample comprised PBMCs or T cells enriched from blood (not recorded which). The J gene is TRBJ2-7, the V gene TRBV7-6, with no clear D. This clonotype was obtained from a man aged 25 to 40 who had recovered from COVID-19. CDR3 DNA sequence: TGTGCCAGCAGCTTAGAATTACTCTACGAGCAGTACTTC. Protein: CASSLELLYEQYF. Drawing the rest from reference TRBV7-6 and TRBJ2-7, the complete variable domain is GAGVSQSPRYKVTKRGQDVALRCDPISGHVSLYWYRQALGQGPEFLTYFNYEAQQDKSGLPNDRFSAERPEGSISTLTIQRTEQRDSAMYRCASSLELLYEQYFGPGTRLTVT.